Sequencing of this TCR beta chain was carried out in a study of Ad26.COV2.S vaccination and SARS-CoV-2 variants. The wider study: A participant enrolled in the COV1001 Ad26.COV2.S trial arm provided the sample. By the intramuscular route, Ad26.COV2.S was given once, or twice 56 days apart.

V shed 4 bases and J shed 7 bases, with 16 bases lying between them. Germline CDR1 is SGHTA and CDR2 is FQGNSA. CDR3 length: 15 amino acids. The data were produced by immunoSEQ multiplex PCR, yet TCRdb's version contains in-frame clones alone and is incomplete. The table has 300,000 to 350,000 clones, approximately 90% seen once. This sample's treatment: 15 to 20 received Ad26.COV2.S at low or high dose, single or two shots; 5 received placebo; per-sample allocation not given. The investigators took samples on day 63 after the first vaccine or placebo injection. Wuhan-strain spike was delivered by a replication-incompetent Ad26 vector.

This receptor was taken from a person between 18 and 65 years old who received the Ad26.COV2.S COVID-19 vaccine or a placebo. The specimen comprised peripheral blood, sampled in a trial of Ad26.COV2.S vaccine versus placebo. This rearrangement joins TRBV7-2 to TRBJ1-4, with D possibly matching TRBD1 (6 bases). CDR3 nucleotides: TGTGCCAGCAGCTCCAACCTAGGGGGTATTGAAAAACTGTTTTTT. This codes for CASSSNLGGIEKLFF. The whole variable domain, filled in from reference TRBV7-2 and TRBJ1-4, reads GAGVSQSPSNKVTEKGKDVELRCDPISGHTALYWYRQSLGQGLEFLIYFQGNSAPDKSGLPSDRFSAERTGGSVSTLTIQRTQQEDSAVYLCASSSNLGGIEKLFFGSGTQLSVL.